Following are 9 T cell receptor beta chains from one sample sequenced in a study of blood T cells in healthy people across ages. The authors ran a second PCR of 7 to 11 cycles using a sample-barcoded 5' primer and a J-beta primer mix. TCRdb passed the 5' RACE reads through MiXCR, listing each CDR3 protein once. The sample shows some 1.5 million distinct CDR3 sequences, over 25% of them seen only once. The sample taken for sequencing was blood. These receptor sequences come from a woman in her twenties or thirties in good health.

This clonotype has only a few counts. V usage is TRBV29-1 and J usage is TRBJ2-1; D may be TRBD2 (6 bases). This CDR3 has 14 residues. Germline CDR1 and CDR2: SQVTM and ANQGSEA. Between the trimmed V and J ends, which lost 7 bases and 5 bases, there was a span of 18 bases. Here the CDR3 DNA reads TGCAGCGGCGCCGGGACTTATCGGGACAATGAGCAGTTCTTC. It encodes CSGAGTYRDNEQFF.

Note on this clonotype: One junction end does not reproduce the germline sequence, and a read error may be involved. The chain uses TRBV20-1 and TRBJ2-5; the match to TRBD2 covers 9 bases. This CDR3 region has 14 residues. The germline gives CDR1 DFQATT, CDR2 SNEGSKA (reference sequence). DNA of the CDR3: TGCAGTGCTAGGCCTTCGTTAGCGGGAGAGACCCGGTACTTC. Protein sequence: CSARPSLAGETRYF.

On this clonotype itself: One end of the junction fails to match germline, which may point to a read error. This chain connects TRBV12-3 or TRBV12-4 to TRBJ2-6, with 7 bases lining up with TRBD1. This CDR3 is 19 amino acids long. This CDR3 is CASSPPLGTVVSGANVLTF. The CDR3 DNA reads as TGTGCCAGCAGTCCACCGTTGGGGACAGTGGTCTCTGGGGCCAACGTCTTGACTTTC.

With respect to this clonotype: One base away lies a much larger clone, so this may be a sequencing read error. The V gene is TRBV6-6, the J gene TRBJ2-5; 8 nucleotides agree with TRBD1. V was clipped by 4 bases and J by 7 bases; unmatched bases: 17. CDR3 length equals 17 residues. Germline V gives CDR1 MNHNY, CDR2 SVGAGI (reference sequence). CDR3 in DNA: TGTGCCAGCAGTTCGACACGAGAGACAGGGGCATGGGGGACCCAGTACTTC. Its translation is CASSSTRETGAWGTQYF.

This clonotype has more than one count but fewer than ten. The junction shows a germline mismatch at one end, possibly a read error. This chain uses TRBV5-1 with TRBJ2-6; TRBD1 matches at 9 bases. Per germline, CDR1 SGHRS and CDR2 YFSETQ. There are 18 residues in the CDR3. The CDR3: CVSSWTGTGRSGANVLTF. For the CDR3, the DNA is TGCGTCAGCAGCTGGACCGGGACAGGGCGCTCTGGGGCCAACGTCCTGACTTTC. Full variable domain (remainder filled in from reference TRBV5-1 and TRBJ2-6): KAGVTQTPRYLIKTRGQQVTLSCSPISGHRSVSWYQQTPGQGLQFLFEYFSETQRNKGNFPGRFSGRQFSNSRSEMNVSTLELGDSALYLCVSSWTGTGRSGANVLTFGAGSRLTVL.

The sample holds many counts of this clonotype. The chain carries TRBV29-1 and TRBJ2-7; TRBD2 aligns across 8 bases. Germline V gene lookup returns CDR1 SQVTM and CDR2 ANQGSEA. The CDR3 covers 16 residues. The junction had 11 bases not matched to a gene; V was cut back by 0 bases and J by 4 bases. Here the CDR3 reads CSVEDSGGTNYYEQYF. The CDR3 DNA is TGCAGCGTTGAAGATTCGGGGGGGACAAATTATTACGAGCAGTACTTC.

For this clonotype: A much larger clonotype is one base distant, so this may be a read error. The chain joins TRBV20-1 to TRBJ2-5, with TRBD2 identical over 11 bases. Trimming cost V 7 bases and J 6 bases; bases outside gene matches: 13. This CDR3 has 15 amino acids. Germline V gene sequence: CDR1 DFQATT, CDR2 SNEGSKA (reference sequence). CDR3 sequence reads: CSVPHRPSGRQTQYF. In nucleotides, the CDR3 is TGCAGTGTCCCCCATCGGCCTAGCGGGAGGCAGACCCAGTACTTC.

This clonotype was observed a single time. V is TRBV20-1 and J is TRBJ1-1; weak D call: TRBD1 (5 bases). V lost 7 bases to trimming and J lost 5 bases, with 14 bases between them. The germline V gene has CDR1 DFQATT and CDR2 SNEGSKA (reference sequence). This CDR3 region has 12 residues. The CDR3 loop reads CSVVGVRTEAFF. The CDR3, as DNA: TGCAGTGTCGTGGGGGTCAGAACTGAAGCTTTCTTT.

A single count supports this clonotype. The CDR3 DNA reads as TGTGCCAGTATCCGACTAGCGGGAGGGCCGAACACCGGGGAGCTGTTTTTT. Translated, it gives CASIRLAGGPNTGELFF. This chain joins TRBV19 and TRBJ2-2, with TRBD2 matching over 14 bases. CDR1 and CDR2 from the germline V gene are LNHDA and SQIVND (reference sequence). J was trimmed by 0 bases and V by 7 bases; bases with no gene match: 4. The CDR3 covers 17 residues.